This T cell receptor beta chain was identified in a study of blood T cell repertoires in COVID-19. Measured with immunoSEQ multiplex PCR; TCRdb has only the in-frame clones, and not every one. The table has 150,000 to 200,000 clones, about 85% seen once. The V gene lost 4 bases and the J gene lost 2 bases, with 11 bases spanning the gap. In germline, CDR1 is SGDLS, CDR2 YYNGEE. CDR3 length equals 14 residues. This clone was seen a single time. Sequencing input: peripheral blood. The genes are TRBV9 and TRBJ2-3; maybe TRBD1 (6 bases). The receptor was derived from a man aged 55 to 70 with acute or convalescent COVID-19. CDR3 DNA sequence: TGTGCCAGCAGCTCCTGGACAGACACAGATACGCAGTATTTT. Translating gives CASSSWTDTDTQYF. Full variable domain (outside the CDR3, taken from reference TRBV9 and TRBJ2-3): DSGVTQTPKHLITATGQRVTLRCSPRSGDLSVYWYQQSLDQGLQFLIQYYNGEERAKGNILERFSAQQFPDLHSELNLSSLELGDSALYFCASSSWTDTDTQYFGPGTRLTVL.